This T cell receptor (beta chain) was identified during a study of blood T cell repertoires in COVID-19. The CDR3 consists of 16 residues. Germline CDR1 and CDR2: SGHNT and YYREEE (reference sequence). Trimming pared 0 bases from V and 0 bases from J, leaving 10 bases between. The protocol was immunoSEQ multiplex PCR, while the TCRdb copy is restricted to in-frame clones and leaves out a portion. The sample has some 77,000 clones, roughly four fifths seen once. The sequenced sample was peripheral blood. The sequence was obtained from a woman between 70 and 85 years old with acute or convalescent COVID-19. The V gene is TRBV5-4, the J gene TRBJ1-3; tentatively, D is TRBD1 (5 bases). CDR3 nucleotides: TGTGCCAGCAGCTTGGATATTACAGGCTCTGGAAACACCATATATTTT. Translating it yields CASSLDITGSGNTIYF.